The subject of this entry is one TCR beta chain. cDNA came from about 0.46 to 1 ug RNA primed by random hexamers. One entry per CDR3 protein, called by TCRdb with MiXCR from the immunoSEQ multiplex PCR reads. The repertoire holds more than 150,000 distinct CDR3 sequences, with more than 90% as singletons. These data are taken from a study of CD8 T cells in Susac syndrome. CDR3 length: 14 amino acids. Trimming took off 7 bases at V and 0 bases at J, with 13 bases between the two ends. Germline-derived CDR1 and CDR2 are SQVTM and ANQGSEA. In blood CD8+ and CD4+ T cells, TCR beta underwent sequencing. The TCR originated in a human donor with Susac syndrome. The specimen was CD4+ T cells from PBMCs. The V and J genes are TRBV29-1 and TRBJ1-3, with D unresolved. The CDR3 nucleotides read TGCAGCGCCGAGGTACTAAACTCTGGAAACACCATATATTTT. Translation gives CSAEVLNSGNTIYF. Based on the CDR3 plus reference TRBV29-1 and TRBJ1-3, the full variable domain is SAVISQKPSRDICQRGTSLTIQCQVDSQVTMMFWYRQQPGQSLTLIATANQGSEATYESGFVIDKFPISRPNLTFSTLTVSNMSPEDSSIYLCSAEVLNSGNTIYFGEGSWLTVV.